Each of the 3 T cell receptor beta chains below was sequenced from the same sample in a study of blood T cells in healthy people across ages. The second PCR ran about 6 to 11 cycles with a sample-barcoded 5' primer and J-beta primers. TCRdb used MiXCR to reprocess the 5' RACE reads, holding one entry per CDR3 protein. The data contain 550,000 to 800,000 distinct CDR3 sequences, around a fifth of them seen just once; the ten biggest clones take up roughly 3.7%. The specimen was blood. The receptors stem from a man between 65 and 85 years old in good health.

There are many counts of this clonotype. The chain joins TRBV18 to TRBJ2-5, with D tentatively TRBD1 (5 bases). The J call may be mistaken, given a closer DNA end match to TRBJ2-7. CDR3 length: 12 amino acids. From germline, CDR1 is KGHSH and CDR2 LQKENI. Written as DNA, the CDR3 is TGTGCCAGCAGCCCGGACACCTACGAGCAGTACTTC. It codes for CASSPDTYEQYF.

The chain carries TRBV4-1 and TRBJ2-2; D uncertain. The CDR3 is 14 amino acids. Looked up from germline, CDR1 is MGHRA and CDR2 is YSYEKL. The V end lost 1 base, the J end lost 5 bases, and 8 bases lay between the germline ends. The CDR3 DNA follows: TGCGCCAGCAGCCAAGTTCTCACAACCGGGGAGCTGTTTTTT. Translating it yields CASSQVLTTGELFF.

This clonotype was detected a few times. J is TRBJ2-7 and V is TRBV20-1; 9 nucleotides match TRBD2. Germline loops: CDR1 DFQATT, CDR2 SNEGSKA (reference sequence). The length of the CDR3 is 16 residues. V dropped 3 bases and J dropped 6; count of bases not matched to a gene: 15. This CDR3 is CSARVGVAGVFLEQYF. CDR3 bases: TGCAGTGCTAGGGTCGGGGTAGCGGGAGTGTTCCTCGAGCAGTACTTC.